Reported below is one TCR beta chain. Germline V CDR1 and CDR2: MNHEY, SVGAGI. This CDR3 has 14 residues. Trimming shortened V by 6 bases and J by 5 bases, and 17 bases separated the two germline ends. This sample stems from a study of T cell responses to AZD1222 COVID-19 vaccine. Study-level background: Second-dose schedules of about 4 or about 12 weeks were combined.

Only in-frame clones appear in the TCRdb table, and some are missing; sequencing was by immunoSEQ multiplex PCR. Of around 100,000 clones in the sample, roughly nine tenths are singletons; the top ten hold 16%. This sequence originates from an adult in good health. The source was peripheral blood, collected on day 0 of AZD1222 vaccination. This chain links TRBV6-5 with TRBJ2-7; D remains unclear. CDR3 amino acids: CASSRTDLWDEQYF. The CDR3 nucleotides read TGTGCCAGCAGCAGGACCGATCTTTGGGACGAGCAGTACTTC.